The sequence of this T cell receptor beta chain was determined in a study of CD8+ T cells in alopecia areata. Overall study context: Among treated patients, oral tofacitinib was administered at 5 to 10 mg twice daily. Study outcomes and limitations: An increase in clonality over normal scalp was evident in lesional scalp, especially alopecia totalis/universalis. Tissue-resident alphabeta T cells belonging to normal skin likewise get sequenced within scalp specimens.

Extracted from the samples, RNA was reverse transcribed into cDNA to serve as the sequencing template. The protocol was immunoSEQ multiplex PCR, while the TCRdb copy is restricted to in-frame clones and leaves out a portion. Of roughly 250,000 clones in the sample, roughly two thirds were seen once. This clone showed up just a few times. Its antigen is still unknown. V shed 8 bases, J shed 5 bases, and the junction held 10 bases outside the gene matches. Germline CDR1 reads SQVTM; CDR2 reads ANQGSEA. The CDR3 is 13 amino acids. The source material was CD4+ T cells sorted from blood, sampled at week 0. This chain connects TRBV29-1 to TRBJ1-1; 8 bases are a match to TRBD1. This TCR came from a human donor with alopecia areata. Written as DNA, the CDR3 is TGCAGCATCGGAGGACAGGGTAGGACTGAAGCTTTCTTT. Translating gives CSIGGQGRTEAFF.